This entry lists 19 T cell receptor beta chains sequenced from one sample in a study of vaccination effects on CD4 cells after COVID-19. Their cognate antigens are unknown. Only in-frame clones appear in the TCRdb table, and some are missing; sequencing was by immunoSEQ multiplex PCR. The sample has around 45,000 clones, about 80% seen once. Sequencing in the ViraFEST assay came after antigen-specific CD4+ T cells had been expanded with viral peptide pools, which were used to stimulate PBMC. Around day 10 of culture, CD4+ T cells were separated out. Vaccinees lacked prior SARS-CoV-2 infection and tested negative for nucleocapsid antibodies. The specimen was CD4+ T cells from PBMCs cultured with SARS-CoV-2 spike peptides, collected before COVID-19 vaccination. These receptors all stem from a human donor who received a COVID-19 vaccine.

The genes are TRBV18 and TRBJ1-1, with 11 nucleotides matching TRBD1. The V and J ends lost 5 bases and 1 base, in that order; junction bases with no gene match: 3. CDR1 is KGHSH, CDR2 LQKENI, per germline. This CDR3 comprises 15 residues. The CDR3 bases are TGTGCCAGCTCATCCGGGACAGGGGGGAACACTGAAGCTTTCTTT. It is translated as CASSSGTGGNTEAFF.

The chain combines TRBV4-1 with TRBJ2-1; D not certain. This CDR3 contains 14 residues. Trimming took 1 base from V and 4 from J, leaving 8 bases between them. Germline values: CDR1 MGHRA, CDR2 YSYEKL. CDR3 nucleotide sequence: TGCGCCAGCAGCCAAGGTTCCATATACAATGAGCAGTTCTTC. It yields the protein CASSQGSIYNEQFF.

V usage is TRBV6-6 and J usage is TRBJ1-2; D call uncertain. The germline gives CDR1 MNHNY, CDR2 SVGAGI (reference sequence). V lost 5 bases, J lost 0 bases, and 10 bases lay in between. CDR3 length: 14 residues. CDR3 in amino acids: CASSQWTANYGYTF. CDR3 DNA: TGTGCCAGCAGTCAATGGACGGCTAACTATGGCTACACCTTC.

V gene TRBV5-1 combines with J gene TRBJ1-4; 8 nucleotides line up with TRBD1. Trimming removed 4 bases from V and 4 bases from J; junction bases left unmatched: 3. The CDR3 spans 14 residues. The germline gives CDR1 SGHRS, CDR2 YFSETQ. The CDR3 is CASSPGTGNEKLFF. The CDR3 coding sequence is TGCGCCAGCAGCCCCGGGACAGGTAATGAAAAACTGTTTTTT.

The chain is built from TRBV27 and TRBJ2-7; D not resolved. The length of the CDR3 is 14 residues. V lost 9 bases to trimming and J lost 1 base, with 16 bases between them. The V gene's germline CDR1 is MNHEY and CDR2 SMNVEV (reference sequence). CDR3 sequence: CASSSPGPSYEQYV. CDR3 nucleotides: TGTGCCAGTTCCTCTCCCGGGCCTTCCTACGAGCAGTACGTC.

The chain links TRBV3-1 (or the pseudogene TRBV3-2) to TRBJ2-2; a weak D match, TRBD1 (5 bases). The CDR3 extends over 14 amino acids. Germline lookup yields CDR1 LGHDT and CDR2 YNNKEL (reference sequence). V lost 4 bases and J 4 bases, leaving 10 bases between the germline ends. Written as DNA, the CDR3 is TGTGCCAGCAGCCCTCAGGGTTCCACCGGGGAGCTGTTTTTT. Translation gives CASSPQGSTGELFF.

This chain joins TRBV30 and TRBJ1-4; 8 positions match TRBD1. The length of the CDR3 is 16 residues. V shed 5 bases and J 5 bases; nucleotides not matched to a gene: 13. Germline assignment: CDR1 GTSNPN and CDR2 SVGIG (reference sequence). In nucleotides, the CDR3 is TGTGCCTGGTCCATGGCCCGGGACAGGTTGAATGAAAAACTGTTTTTT. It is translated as CAWSMARDRLNEKLFF. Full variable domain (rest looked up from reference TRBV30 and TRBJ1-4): SQTIHQWPATLVQPVGSPLSLECTVEGTSNPNLYWYRQAAGRGLQLLFYSVGIGQISSEVPQNLSASRPQDRQFILSSKKLLLSDSGFYLCAWSMARDRLNEKLFFGSGTQLSVL.

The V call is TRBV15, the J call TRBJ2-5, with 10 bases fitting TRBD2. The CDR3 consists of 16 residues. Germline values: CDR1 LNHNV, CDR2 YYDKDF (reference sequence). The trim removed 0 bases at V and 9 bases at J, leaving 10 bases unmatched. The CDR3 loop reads CATSRDRAGGPASQYF. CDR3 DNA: TGTGCCACCAGCAGAGATAGAGCGGGGGGGCCCGCGTCCCAGTACTTC.

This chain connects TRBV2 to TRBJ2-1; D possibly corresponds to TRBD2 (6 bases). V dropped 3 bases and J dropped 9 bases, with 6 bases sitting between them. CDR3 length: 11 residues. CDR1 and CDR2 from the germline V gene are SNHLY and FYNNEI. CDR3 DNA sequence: TGTGCCAGCAGTGAGGGAGGTGAGCAGTTCTTC. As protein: CASSEGGEQFF.

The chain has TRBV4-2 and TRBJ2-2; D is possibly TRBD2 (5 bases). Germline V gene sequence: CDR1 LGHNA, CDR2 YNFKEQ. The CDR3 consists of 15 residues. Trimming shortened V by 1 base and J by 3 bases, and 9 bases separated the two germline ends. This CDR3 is CASSQVRDYTGELFF. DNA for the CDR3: TGTGCCAGCAGCCAAGTCCGGGATTACACCGGGGAGCTGTTTTTT.

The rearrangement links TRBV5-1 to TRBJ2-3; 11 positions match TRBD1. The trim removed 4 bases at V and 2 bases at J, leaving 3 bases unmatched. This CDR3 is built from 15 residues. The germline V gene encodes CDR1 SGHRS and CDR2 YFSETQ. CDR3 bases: TGCGCCAGCAGCGTGGGACAGGGGGTCACAGATACGCAGTATTTT. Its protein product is CASSVGQGVTDTQYF.

The CDR3 loop is CASSLVGTGVYGYTF. CDR3 nucleotide sequence: TGTGCCAGCAGCTTAGTAGGGACAGGGGTTTATGGCTACACCTTC. The chain combines TRBV7-2 with TRBJ1-2; TRBD1 agrees at 10 bases. CDR1 is SGHTA, CDR2 FQGNSA, per germline. The V and J ends lost 1 base and 5 bases, in that order; junction bases with no gene match: 4. The CDR3 contains 15 residues.

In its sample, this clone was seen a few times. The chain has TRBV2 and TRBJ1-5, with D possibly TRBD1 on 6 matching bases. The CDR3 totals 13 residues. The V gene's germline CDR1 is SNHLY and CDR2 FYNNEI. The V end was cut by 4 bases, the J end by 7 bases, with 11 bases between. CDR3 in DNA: TGTGCCAGCAGTGTGAAGGGGGAGCAGCCCCAGCATTTT. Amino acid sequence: CASSVKGEQPQHF.

CDR3 residues: CAFFRTVLSGYTF. The CDR3 DNA reads as TGTGCCTTCTTTAGGACGGTTCTATCTGGCTACACCTTC. This sequence joins TRBV30 and TRBJ1-2; D gene ambiguous. The CDR3 length is 13 residues. Trimming removed 7 bases from V and 7 bases from J, with 19 bases in between. Germline V gene sequence: CDR1 GTSNPN, CDR2 SVGIG (reference sequence).

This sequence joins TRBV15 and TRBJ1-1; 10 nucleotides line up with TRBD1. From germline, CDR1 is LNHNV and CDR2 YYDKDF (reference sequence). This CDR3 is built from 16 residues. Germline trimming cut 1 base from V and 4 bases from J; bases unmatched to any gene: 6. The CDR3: CATSRADRDRGTEAFF. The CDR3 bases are TGTGCCACCAGCAGAGCGGACCGGGACAGGGGCACTGAAGCTTTCTTT.

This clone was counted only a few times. CDR3 loop: CASSPTGGNNSPLHF. The CDR3 bases are TGTGCCAGCAGCCCTACAGGGGGCAATAATTCACCCCTCCACTTT. V and J are TRBV14 and TRBJ1-6; 9 bases align to TRBD1. The CDR3 spans 15 residues. V shed 4 bases and J 5 bases; nucleotides not matched to a gene: 3. Germline CDR1 and CDR2: SGHDN and FVKESK. The whole variable domain, filled in from reference TRBV14 and TRBJ1-6, reads EAGVTQFPSHSVIEKGQTVTLRCDPISGHDNLYWYRRVMGKEIKFLLHFVKESKQDESGMPNNRFLAERTGGTYSTLKVQPAELEDSGVYFCASSPTGGNNSPLHFGNGTRLTVT.

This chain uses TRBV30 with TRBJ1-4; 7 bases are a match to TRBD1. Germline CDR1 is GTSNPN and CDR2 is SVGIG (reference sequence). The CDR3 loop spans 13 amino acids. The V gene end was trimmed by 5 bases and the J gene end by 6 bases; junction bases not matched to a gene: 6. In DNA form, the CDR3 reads TGTGCCTGGGCCGGGACAGTCGATGAAAAACTGTTTTTT. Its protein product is CAWAGTVDEKLFF.

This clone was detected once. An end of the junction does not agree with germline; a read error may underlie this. CDR3 loop: CASSATGAVPFQF. The DNA of the CDR3 is TGTGCCAGCAGTGCCACAGGGGCCGTGCCTTTTCAGTTT. This chain joins TRBV6-6 and TRBJ1-6, with 7 nucleotides matching TRBD1. CDR3 length equals 13 residues. The germline V gene encodes CDR1 MNHNY and CDR2 SVGAGI (reference sequence).

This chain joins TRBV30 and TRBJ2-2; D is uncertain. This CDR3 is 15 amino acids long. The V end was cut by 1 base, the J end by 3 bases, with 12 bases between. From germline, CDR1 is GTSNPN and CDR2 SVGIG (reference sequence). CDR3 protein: CAWSEWRSDTGELFF. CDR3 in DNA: TGTGCCTGGAGTGAGTGGAGATCGGACACCGGGGAGCTGTTTTTT.